This T cell receptor beta chain appears in the sequencing data of a study of shared clonotypes between healthy human individuals. Assay used: immunoSEQ multiplex PCR; TCRdb lists only in-frame clones, some missing. The profile shows about 1.9 million clones, 85% to 95% of them singletons. General study findings and limits: Though the depth was large, rarefaction showed that sorted-subset sequencing was incomplete.

Turning to this clone: Its antigen is unidentified.

Naive-designated CD8 cells lacked CD45RO, were positively enriched for CCR7, and omitted terminally differentiated effector memory CD45RA+ cells. The germline V gene encodes CDR1 MGHRA and CDR2 YSYEKL. V dropped 2 bases and J dropped 4; count of bases not matched to a gene: 5. There are 15 residues in the CDR3. The sample was naive CD8+ T cells from PBMCs. The receptor was isolated from a man aged 18 to 30 in good health. Some clones in this sample may be carry-over from other donors' samples. The chain joins TRBV4-1 to TRBJ2-1; TRBD1 agrees at 7 bases. CDR3 residues: CASSQQGTAYNEQFF. CDR3 DNA sequence: TGCGCCAGCAGCCAACAGGGGACAGCGTACAATGAGCAGTTCTTC.